This T cell receptor (beta chain) came from a study of cytomegalovirus exposure and HLA in healthy donors. At the level of the study: The use of the same platform for the 120 validation repertoires and the roughly 630 first-cohort repertoires was reported by a later analysis. Study-level results: In vitro data verified a few CMV-associated chains as specific for CMV antigens.

The donors were members of the validation cohort comprising 120 subjects, separate from the roughly 670-subject first cohort. As regards this clone: The antigen remains undetermined.

Sequencing used immunoSEQ multiplex PCR; TCRdb keeps in-frame clones, though not all of them. The sample has under 200,000 clones, over 85% seen once. J was trimmed by 1 base and V by 9 bases; bases with no gene match: 7. The germline gives CDR1 LNHDA, CDR2 SQIVND (reference sequence). There are 15 residues in the CDR3. Sequenced: PBMCs. J is TRBJ2-2 and V is TRBV19; 8 bases line up with TRBD2. This receptor was obtained from a man aged 18-30 years in good health and CMV-seropositive. CDR3 sequence reads: CASGAGGGNTGELFF. CDR3 nucleotides: TGTGCCAGCGGGGCGGGAGGTGGGAACACCGGGGAGCTGTTTTTT. The whole variable domain, filled in from reference TRBV19 and TRBJ2-2, reads DGGITQSPKYLFRKEGQNVTLSCEQNLNHDAMYWYRQDPGQGLRLIYYSQIVNDFQKGDIAEGYSVSREKKESFPLTVTSAQKNPTAFYLCASGAGGGNTGELFFGEGSRLTVL.